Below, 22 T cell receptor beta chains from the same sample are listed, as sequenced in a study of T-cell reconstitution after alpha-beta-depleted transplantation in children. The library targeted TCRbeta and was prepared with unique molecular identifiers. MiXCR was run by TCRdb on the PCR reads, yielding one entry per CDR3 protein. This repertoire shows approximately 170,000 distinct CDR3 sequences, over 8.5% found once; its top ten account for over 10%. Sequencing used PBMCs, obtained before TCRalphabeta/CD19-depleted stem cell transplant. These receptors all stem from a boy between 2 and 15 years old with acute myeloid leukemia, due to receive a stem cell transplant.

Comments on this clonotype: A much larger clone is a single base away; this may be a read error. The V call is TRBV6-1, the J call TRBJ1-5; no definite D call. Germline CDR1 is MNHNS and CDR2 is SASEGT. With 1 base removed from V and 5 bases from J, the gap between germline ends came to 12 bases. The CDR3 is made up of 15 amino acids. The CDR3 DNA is TGTGCCAGCAGTGAAGAAATGGGGAGCTATCAGCCCCAGCATTTT. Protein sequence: CASSEEMGSYQPQHF.

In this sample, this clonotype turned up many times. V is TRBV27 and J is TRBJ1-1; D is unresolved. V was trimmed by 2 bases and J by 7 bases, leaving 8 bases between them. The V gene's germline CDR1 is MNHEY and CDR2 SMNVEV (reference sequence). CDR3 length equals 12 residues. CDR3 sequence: CASSLAGREAFF. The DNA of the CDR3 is TGTGCCAGCAGTTTAGCAGGCCGTGAAGCTTTCTTT.

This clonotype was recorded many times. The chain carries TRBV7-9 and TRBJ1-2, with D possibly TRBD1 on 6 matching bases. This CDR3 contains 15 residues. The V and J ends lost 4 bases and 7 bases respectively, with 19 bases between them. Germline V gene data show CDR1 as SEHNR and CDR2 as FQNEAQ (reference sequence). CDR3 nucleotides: TGTGCCAGCAGCTACTACAGGGAGCAGTGGGGTGGCTACACCTTC. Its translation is CASSYYREQWGGYTF.

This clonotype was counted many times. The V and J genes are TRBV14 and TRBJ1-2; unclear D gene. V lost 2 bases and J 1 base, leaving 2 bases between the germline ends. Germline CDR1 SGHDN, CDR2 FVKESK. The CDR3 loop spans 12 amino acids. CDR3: CASSQHNYGYTF. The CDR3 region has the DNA TGTGCCAGCAGCCAACATAACTATGGCTACACCTTC.

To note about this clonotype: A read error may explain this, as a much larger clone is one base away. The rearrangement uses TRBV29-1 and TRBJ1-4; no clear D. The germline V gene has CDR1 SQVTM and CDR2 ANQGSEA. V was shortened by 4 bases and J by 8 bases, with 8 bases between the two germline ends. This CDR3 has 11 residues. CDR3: CSVVAREKLFF. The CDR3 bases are TGCAGCGTTGTGGCCAGGGAAAAACTGTTTTTT.

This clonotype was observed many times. The CDR3 loop reads CASSQDRDQETQYF. CDR3 nucleotides: TGCGCCAGCAGCCAAGATCGGGACCAAGAGACCCAGTACTTC. The V and J genes are TRBV4-1 and TRBJ2-5; D not certain. This CDR3 region has 14 residues. Trimming cost V 0 bases and J 0 bases, with 5 bases left between them. The germline V gene has CDR1 MGHRA and CDR2 YSYEKL.

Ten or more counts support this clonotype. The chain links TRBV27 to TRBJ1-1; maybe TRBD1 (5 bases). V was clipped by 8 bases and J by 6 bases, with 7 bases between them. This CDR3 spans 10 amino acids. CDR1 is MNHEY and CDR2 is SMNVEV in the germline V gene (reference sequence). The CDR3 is CASGDPEAFF. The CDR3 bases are TGTGCCAGCGGGGACCCTGAAGCTTTCTTT.

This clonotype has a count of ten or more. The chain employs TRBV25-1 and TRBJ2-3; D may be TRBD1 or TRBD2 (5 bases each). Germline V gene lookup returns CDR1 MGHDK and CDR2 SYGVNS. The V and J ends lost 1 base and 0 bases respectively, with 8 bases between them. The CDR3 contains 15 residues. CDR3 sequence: CASSESGRSTDTQYF. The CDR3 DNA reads TGTGCCAGCAGTGAATCGGGGCGGAGCACAGATACGCAGTATTTT.

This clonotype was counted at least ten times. CDR3 DNA: TGCAGTGCGACAACAGGGGGCCGAATCGGTGAGCAGTTCTTC. Its protein product is CSATTGGRIGEQFF. The chain employs TRBV20-1 and TRBJ2-1; TRBD1 matches at 9 bases. Germline assignment: CDR1 DFQATT and CDR2 SNEGSKA (reference sequence). The CDR3 is made up of 14 amino acids. The V and J ends lost 6 bases and 9 bases, in that order; junction bases with no gene match: 12.

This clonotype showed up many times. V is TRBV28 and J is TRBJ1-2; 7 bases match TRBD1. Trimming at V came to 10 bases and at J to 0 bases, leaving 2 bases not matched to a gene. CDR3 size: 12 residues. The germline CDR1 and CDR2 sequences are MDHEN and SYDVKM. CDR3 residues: CAIGTANYGYTF. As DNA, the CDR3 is TGTGCCATCGGGACAGCTAACTATGGCTACACCTTC.

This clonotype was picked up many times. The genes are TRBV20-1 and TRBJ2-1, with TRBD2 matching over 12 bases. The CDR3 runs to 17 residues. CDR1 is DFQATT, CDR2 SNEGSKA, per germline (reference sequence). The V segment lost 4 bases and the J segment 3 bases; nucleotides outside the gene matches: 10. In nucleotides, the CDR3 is TGCAGTGCTAAAAGCCCGACTAGCGGGGGCCGCTACAATGAGCAGTTCTTC. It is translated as CSAKSPTSGGRYNEQFF.

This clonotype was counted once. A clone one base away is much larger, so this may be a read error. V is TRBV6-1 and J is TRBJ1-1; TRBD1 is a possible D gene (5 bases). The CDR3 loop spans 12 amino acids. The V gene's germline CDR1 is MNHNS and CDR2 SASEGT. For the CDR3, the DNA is TGTCCCAGCGCGAGGGGGAACACTGAAGCTTTCTTT. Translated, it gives CPSARGNTEAFF.

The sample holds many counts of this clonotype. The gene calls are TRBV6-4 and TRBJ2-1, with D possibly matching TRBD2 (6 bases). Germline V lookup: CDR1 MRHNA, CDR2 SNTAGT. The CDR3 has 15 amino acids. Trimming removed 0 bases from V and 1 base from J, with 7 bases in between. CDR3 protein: CASSDSEGSYNEQFF. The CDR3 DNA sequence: TGTGCCAGCAGTGACTCGGAGGGATCCTACAATGAGCAGTTCTTC.

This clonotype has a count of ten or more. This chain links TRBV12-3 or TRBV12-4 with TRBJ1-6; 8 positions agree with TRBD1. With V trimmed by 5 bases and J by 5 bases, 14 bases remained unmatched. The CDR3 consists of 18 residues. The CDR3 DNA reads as TGTGCCAGCAGTACGACCATCGGGACAGGCTCTAATAATTCACCCCTCCACTTT. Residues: CASSTTIGTGSNNSPLHF.

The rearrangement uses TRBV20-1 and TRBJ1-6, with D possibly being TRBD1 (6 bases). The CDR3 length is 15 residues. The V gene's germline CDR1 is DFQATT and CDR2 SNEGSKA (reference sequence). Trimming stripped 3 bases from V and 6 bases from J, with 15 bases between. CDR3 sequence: CSASLSRTANSPLHF. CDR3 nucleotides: TGCAGTGCTAGTTTGTCACGGACAGCTAATTCACCCCTCCACTTT.

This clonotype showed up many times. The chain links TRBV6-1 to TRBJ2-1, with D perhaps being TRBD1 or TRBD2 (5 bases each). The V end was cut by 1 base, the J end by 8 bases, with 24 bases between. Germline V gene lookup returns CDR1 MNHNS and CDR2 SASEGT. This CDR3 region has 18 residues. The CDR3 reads CASSEEVVRGGSPYEQFF. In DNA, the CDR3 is TGTGCCAGCAGTGAAGAGGTCGTCCGTGGGGGATCTCCCTATGAGCAGTTCTTC.

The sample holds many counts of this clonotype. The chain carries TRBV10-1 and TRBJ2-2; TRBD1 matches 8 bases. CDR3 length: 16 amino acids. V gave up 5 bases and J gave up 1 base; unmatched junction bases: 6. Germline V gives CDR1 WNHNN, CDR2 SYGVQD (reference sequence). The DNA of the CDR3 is TGCGCCAGCAGTTCTTGGACAGGGCAGAACACCGGGGAGCTGTTTTTT. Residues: CASSSWTGQNTGELFF.

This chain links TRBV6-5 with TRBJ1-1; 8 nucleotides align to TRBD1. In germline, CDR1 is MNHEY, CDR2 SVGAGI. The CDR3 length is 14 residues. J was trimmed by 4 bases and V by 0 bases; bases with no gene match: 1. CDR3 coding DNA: TGTGCCAGCAGTTACTCAGGACAGGGCACTGAAGCTTTCTTT. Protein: CASSYSGQGTEAFF.

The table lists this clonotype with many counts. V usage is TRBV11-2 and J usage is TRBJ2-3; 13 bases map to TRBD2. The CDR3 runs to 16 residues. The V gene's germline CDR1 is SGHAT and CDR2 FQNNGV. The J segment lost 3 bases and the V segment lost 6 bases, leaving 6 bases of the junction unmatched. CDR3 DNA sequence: TGTGCCAGCAGAAGGAAGGGACTAGCGGGGACAGATACGCAGTATTTT. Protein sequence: CASRRKGLAGTDTQYF.

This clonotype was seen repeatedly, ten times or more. This chain's CDR3 is CSLRIQGRYGYTF. The CDR3 DNA is TGCAGCCTTAGAATACAGGGCCGCTATGGCTACACCTTC. J is TRBJ1-2 and V is TRBV29-1; TRBD1 is a possible D gene (6 bases). The germline gives CDR1 SQVTM, CDR2 ANQGSEA. The CDR3 has 13 residues. Trimming removed 8 bases at V and 4 bases at J, with 17 bases between.

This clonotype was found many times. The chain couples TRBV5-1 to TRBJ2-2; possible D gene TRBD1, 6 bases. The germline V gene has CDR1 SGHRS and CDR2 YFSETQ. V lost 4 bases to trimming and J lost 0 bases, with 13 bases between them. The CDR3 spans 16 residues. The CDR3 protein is CASSPRGGSNTGELFF. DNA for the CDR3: TGCGCCAGCAGCCCCCGAGGGGGTTCGAACACCGGGGAGCTGTTTTTT. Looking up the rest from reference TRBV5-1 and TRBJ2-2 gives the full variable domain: KAGVTQTPRYLIKTRGQQVTLSCSPISGHRSVSWYQQTPGQGLQFLFEYFSETQRNKGNFPGRFSGRQFSNSRSEMNVSTLELGDSALYLCASSPRGGSNTGELFFGEGSRLTVL.

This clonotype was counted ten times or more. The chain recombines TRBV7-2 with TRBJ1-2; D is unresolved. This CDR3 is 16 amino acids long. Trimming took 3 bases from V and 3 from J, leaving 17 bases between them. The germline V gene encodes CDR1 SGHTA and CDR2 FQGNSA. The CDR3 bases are TGTGCCAGCAGCTTTTCGGAAGAAAGCGGGGACTATGGCTACACCTTC. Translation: CASSFSEESGDYGYTF.